Sequencing of this T cell receptor beta chain was carried out in a study of Ad26.COV2.S vaccination and SARS-CoV-2 variants. In germline, CDR1 is MNHEY, CDR2 SMNVEV (reference sequence). Trimming cost V 1 base and J 6 bases; bases outside gene matches: 7. The CDR3 has 15 amino acids. The treatment: 15 to 20 received Ad26.COV2.S at low or high dose, single or two shots; about 5 received placebo; per-sample allocation not given. Samples were taken on day 63 after the first vaccine or placebo injection. Only in-frame clones appear in the TCRdb table, and some are missing; sequencing was by immunoSEQ multiplex PCR. The repertoire holds 300,000 to 350,000 clones, with roughly 90% as singletons. Concerning this clone itself: As yet, its antigen is unknown.

Whole-study findings and limits: Marked by substantial breadth, spike-specific CD8+ and CD4+ T cell responses were reportedly seen after vaccination.

This TCR was recovered from a person aged 18-60 years who received the Ad26.COV2.S COVID-19 vaccine or a placebo. The chain links TRBV27 to TRBJ2-7; 9 nucleotides align to TRBD1. This specimen was peripheral blood, taken in a trial of Ad26.COV2.S vaccine versus placebo. The CDR3 coding sequence is TGTGCCAGCAGTTTATGGGGGACAGGGATCTCCGAGCAGTACTTC. This encodes CASSLWGTGISEQYF.